The entry below describes one TCR beta chain. Its antigen remains unknown. The V gene's germline CDR1 is LNHNV and CDR2 YYDKDF (reference sequence). CDR3 length: 13 residues. The sample originates from a study of monozygotic twins with inflammatory bowel disease. Study-level findings and limits: Discordant twins had repertoire similarity that did not differ from that of concordant twins, possibly from limited power. Diversity of TCRbeta measured by inverse Simpson was lower in IBD patients than in healthy co-twins.

TCRdb re-called the 5' RACE reads; one entry per CDR3 protein, DNA not given. Its listing shows about 160,000 distinct CDR3 sequences. Each donor supplied more than 2 ml of blood. The source material was blood. The gene calls are TRBV15 and TRBJ2-1. The clonotype comes from a human donor with ulcerative colitis or Crohn's disease, or a healthy co-twin of an affected twin (not recorded which). CDR3 sequence reads: CATSRDPDNEQFF.